A selection of T cell receptor beta chains follows, all from one sample in a study of T cells in narcolepsy. Here immunoSEQ multiplex PCR was the method, and the copy in TCRdb shows in-frame clones only, minus some. This table holds some 35,000 clones, 75% to 90% found once. Material: CD45RA- memory CD4+ T cells from PBMCs. These receptors all stem from a human donor with narcolepsy. Each CDR3 is given with its conserved first and last residue. The order of the fields is V gene, J gene, D gene, clone size, CDR3 DNA, CDR3 protein. The D gene is left open where the match is weak. Size is stated for part of the rows, as once, few or many counts, or as a class when the clone is expanded.

V gene: TRBV6-6; J gene: TRBJ1-3; D gene: .; clone size: .; CDR3 DNA: TGTGCCAGCAGTTACTCCGAACGCTCTGGAAACACCATATATTTT; CDR3 protein: CASSYSERSGNTIYF
V gene: TRBV30; J gene: TRBJ2-6; D gene: .; clone size: .; CDR3 DNA: TGTGCCTGGAGTTTAACTGGGGCCAACGTCCTGACTTTC; CDR3 protein: CAWSLTGANVLTF
V gene: TRBV25-1; J gene: TRBJ1-1; D gene: .; clone size: .; CDR3 DNA: TGTGCCAGCAGTTTAACGGGGGCGGGAGACACTGAAGCTTTCTTT; CDR3 protein: CASSLTGAGDTEAFF
V gene: TRBV5-1; J gene: TRBJ2-3; D gene: .; clone size: .; CDR3 DNA: TGCGCCACCCGACAGCAGCTTGGGACAAGGGATACGCAGTATTTT; CDR3 protein: CATRQQLGTRDTQYF
V gene: TRBV6-5; J gene: TRBJ2-7; D gene: .; clone size: .; CDR3 DNA: TGTGCCAGCAGTTACTCGCACGGCTACGAGCAGTACTTC; CDR3 protein: CASSYSHGYEQYF
V gene: TRBV2; J gene: TRBJ1-3; D gene: TRBD1; clone size: .; CDR3 DNA: TGTGCCAGCAGTGAGAGGGGGCAGGGTTTAGGAAACACCATATATTTT; CDR3 protein: CASSERGQGLGNTIYF
V gene: TRBV5-8; J gene: TRBJ1-1; D gene: .; clone size: .; CDR3 DNA: TGTGCCAGCCGTAGAGAGATCTGGGAAGCTTTCTTT; CDR3 protein: CASRREIWEAFF
V gene: TRBV5-1; J gene: TRBJ1-5; D gene: TRBD1; clone size: .; CDR3 DNA: TGCGCCAGCAGCTGGGACAGAGATCAGCCCCAGCATTTT; CDR3 protein: CASSWDRDQPQHF
V gene: TRBV19; J gene: TRBJ2-1; D gene: TRBD1; clone size: .; CDR3 DNA: TGTGCCAGTAGCTTGGACAGGGCCGAGCAGTTCTTC; CDR3 protein: CASSLDRAEQFF
V gene: TRBV7-8; J gene: TRBJ1-1; D gene: .; clone size: .; CDR3 DNA: TGTGCCAGCAGCTTAGCGCCGCAGGGCTACACTGAAGCTTTCTTT; CDR3 protein: CASSLAPQGYTEAFF
V gene: TRBV5-4; J gene: TRBJ2-3; D gene: .; clone size: .; CDR3 DNA: TGTGCCAGCAGCTTGGGGGGGCCTAGCGCGATAGATACGCAGTATTTT; CDR3 protein: CASSLGGPSAIDTQYF
V gene: TRBV29-1; J gene: TRBJ1-5; D gene: .; clone size: .; CDR3 DNA: TGCAGCGTACTCGACGGGATCTATCAGCCCCAGCATTTT; CDR3 protein: CSVLDGIYQPQHF
V gene: TRBV2; J gene: TRBJ1-1; D gene: .; clone size: .; CDR3 DNA: TGTGCCAGCAGGCTGAGGGGGGGGCTGAACACTGAAGCTTTCTTT; CDR3 protein: CASRLRGGLNTEAFF
V gene: TRBV11-3; J gene: TRBJ1-1; D gene: .; clone size: .; CDR3 DNA: TGTGCCAGCAGCCTAGTGGCCGTCCCGGACACTGAAGCTTTCTTT; CDR3 protein: CASSLVAVPDTEAFF
V gene: TRBV6-5; J gene: TRBJ1-4; D gene: TRBD1; clone size: few; CDR3 DNA: TGTGCCAGCAGTGTTACAGGGGGTCAAAAACTGTTTTTT; CDR3 protein: CASSVTGGQKLFF
V gene: TRBV7-2; J gene: TRBJ2-3; D gene: .; clone size: .; CDR3 DNA: TGTGCCAGCAGCGTACAGACTTCGTCCACAGATACGCAGTATTTT; CDR3 protein: CASSVQTSSTDTQYF
V gene: TRBV19; J gene: TRBJ2-2; D gene: .; clone size: .; CDR3 DNA: TGTGCCAGTAGTAGCGAGTCTTCCGTGAACACCGGGGAGCTGTTTTTT; CDR3 protein: CASSSESSVNTGELFF
V gene: TRBV7-8; J gene: TRBJ2-5; D gene: .; clone size: .; CDR3 DNA: TGTGCCAGCAGCGCCTTGGGCGGAGAGACCCAGTACTTC; CDR3 protein: CASSALGGETQYF
V gene: TRBV11-3; J gene: TRBJ2-7; D gene: TRBD1; clone size: .; CDR3 DNA: TGTGCCAGCAGCAAAGGGACAGGCTCAGAAGAGCAGTACTTC; CDR3 protein: CASSKGTGSEEQYF
V gene: TRBV30; J gene: TRBJ1-1; D gene: .; clone size: .; CDR3 DNA: TGTGCCTGGAGTGGACAGCTTGAAGCTTTCTTT; CDR3 protein: CAWSGQLEAFF
V gene: TRBV18; J gene: TRBJ2-2; D gene: .; clone size: .; CDR3 DNA: TGTGCCAGCTCCCCGCGCCCTGGTCGCTCCAGCACCGGGGAGCTGTTTTTT; CDR3 protein: CASSPRPGRSSTGELFF
V gene: TRBV19; J gene: TRBJ2-1; D gene: TRBD2; clone size: .; CDR3 DNA: TGTGCCAGTAGATTTATAGCGGGAGACAAAAATGAGCAGTTCTTC; CDR3 protein: CASRFIAGDKNEQFF
V gene: TRBV30; J gene: TRBJ2-3; D gene: .; clone size: .; CDR3 DNA: TGTGCCTGGAGGCCCGGTAGGGAGGAAGATACGCAGTATTTT; CDR3 protein: CAWRPGREEDTQYF
V gene: TRBV6-5; J gene: TRBJ2-7; D gene: .; clone size: .; CDR3 DNA: TGTGCCAGCAGCCCAGACCTCTGGAACTCCTACGAGCAGTACTTC; CDR3 protein: CASSPDLWNSYEQYF
V gene: TRBV6-6; J gene: TRBJ1-1; D gene: .; clone size: .; CDR3 DNA: TGTGCCAGCAGAGAGGGCAACCCGAACACTGAAGCTTTCTTT; CDR3 protein: CASREGNPNTEAFF
V gene: TRBV7-8; J gene: TRBJ2-3; D gene: TRBD2; clone size: .; CDR3 DNA: TGTGCCAGCAGCTGGGGACTAGAATCAGATACGCAGTATTTT; CDR3 protein: CASSWGLESDTQYF
V gene: TRBV12-1; J gene: TRBJ2-3; D gene: .; clone size: .; CDR3 DNA: TGTGCCAGCAGCTCCCCGGGACTAGCGGGATTCCGGGGAGGGACGCAGTATTTT; CDR3 protein: CASSSPGLAGFRGGTQYF
V gene: TRBV4-3; J gene: TRBJ1-4; D gene: .; clone size: .; CDR3 DNA: TGCGCCAGCAGCCAGGCCTTTTCGGAGGGGAATGAAAAACTGTTTTTT; CDR3 protein: CASSQAFSEGNEKLFF
V gene: TRBV2; J gene: TRBJ2-5; D gene: .; clone size: few; CDR3 DNA: TGTGCCAGCACCCTAAAGTTTAGGATAGGGGAGACCCAGTACTTC; CDR3 protein: CASTLKFRIGETQYF
V gene: TRBV11-1; J gene: TRBJ1-3; D gene: .; clone size: .; CDR3 DNA: TGTGCCAGCAGCCGCCGGCAGGGCACTGGAAACACCATATATTTT; CDR3 protein: CASSRRQGTGNTIYF
V gene: TRBV5-1; J gene: TRBJ2-7; D gene: .; clone size: .; CDR3 DNA: TGCGCCAGCAGCTTGACCGGGACAACCTTGGAGCAGTACTTC; CDR3 protein: CASSLTGTTLEQYF
V gene: TRBV6-5; J gene: TRBJ1-1; D gene: .; clone size: .; CDR3 DNA: TGTGCCAGCAGGGAAAGGGCCGGGGTCGTCGCTGAAGCTTTCTTT; CDR3 protein: CASRERAGVVAEAFF
V gene: TRBV6-5; J gene: TRBJ1-2; D gene: .; clone size: few; CDR3 DNA: TGTGCCAGCAGTTACTCGGGGAGGAACTATGGCTACACCTTC; CDR3 protein: CASSYSGRNYGYTF
V gene: TRBV30; J gene: TRBJ1-1; D gene: .; clone size: .; CDR3 DNA: TGTGCCTGGAACTCACGGGGGCTGGGATACACTGAAGCTTTCTTT; CDR3 protein: CAWNSRGLGYTEAFF
V gene: TRBV6-1; J gene: TRBJ2-4; D gene: TRBD1; clone size: .; CDR3 DNA: TGTGCCAGCAGCCTAGGACAGGTAGACATTCAGTACTTC; CDR3 protein: CASSLGQVDIQYF
V gene: TRBV11-1; J gene: TRBJ2-2; D gene: .; clone size: .; CDR3 DNA: TGTGCCAGCAGCTTTTTAACGGGCCGAACGCGGAGGGAGCTGTTTTTT; CDR3 protein: CASSFLTGRTRRELFF
V gene: TRBV27; J gene: TRBJ1-4; D gene: TRBD1; clone size: .; CDR3 DNA: TGTGCCAGCAGAAGACAGGGGGAAAATGAAAAACTGTTTTTT; CDR3 protein: CASRRQGENEKLFF
V gene: TRBV9; J gene: TRBJ2-7; D gene: TRBD2; clone size: few; CDR3 DNA: TGTGCCAGCAGCGCCTCCCCCGGGACTAGCTTCTACGAGCAGTACTTC; CDR3 protein: CASSASPGTSFYEQYF
V gene: TRBV28; J gene: TRBJ2-1; D gene: .; clone size: .; CDR3 DNA: TGTGCCAGCAGTTTCACGCGGGTCGGGCAGCAGTTCTTC; CDR3 protein: CASSFTRVGQQFF
V gene: TRBV20-1; J gene: TRBJ2-2; D gene: TRBD2; clone size: .; CDR3 DNA: TGCAGTGCCAGCGGGAGATGGGAGCTGTTTTTT; CDR3 protein: CSASGRWELFF
V gene: TRBV5-4; J gene: TRBJ2-5; D gene: TRBD1; clone size: .; CDR3 DNA: TGTGCCAGCAGCGCGGACAGGGGGGAGACCCAGTACTTC; CDR3 protein: CASSADRGETQYF
V gene: TRBV6-5; J gene: TRBJ2-2; D gene: TRBD2; clone size: .; CDR3 DNA: TGTGCCAGCAGTGACGGGGGGATCGGGGAGCTGTTTTTT; CDR3 protein: CASSDGGIGELFF